The next 8 T cell receptor beta chains were all read from a single sample in a study of blood T cell repertoires in COVID-19. Generated by immunoSEQ multiplex PCR, the TCRdb table keeps only in-frame clones and is missing some. This sample has 25,000 to 35,000 clones; 65% to 90% occur once, and the top ten carry roughly 26%. Input material: peripheral blood. These receptors were collected from a human donor in a cohort sampled during active COVID-19.

The chain couples TRBV5-1 to TRBJ2-3; the D gene is possibly TRBD2 (6 bases). This CDR3 has 15 amino acids. Between the trimmed V and J ends, which lost 1 base and 1 base, there was a span of 10 bases. From germline, CDR1 is SGHRS and CDR2 YFSETQ. CDR3: CASSLRWGGTDTQYF. The CDR3 region has the DNA TGCGCCAGCAGCTTGAGGTGGGGGGGCACAGATACGCAGTATTTT.

By share of the sample, this clone is medium-sized. The rearrangement uses TRBV10-3 and TRBJ1-1; D gene uncertain. The CDR3 runs to 13 residues. Germline CDR1 ENHRY, CDR2 SYGVKD. Trimming took off 10 bases at V and 1 base at J, with 13 bases between the two ends. The CDR3 loop is CASDTPGNTEAFF. The CDR3 coding sequence is TGTGCCAGCGATACCCCAGGGAACACTGAAGCTTTCTTT.

V is TRBV30 and J is TRBJ2-2; maybe TRBD1 (6 bases). Germline V gene lookup returns CDR1 GTSNPN and CDR2 SVGIG (reference sequence). The V end lost 5 bases, the J end lost 0 bases, and 16 bases lay between the germline ends. The CDR3 consists of 16 residues. CDR3 region: CAWDGQIYANTGELFF. CDR3 in DNA: TGTGCCTGGGACGGACAGATTTACGCGAACACCGGGGAGCTGTTTTTT. The whole variable domain, remainder taken from reference TRBV30 and TRBJ2-2, is SQTIHQWPATLVQPVGSPLSLECTVEGTSNPNLYWYRQAAGRGLQLLFYSVGIGQISSEVPQNLSASRPQDRQFILSSKKLLLSDSGFYLCAWDGQIYANTGELFFGEGSRLTVL.

V and J are TRBV9 and TRBJ1-5; the match to TRBD1 covers 9 bases. J lost 6 bases, V lost 4 bases, and 8 bases had no gene match. CDR1 and CDR2 (germline): SGDLS, YYNGEE. This CDR3 is 15 amino acids long. The CDR3 loop is CASSPGQGKFQPQHF. The CDR3 nucleotides read TGTGCCAGCAGCCCGGGACAGGGTAAATTTCAGCCCCAGCATTTT.

The rearrangement joins TRBV7-9 to TRBJ2-3, with 10 bases fitting TRBD1. V trimming: 6 bases; J trimming: 5 bases; junction bases outside the gene matches: 8. Germline CDR1 is SEHNR and CDR2 is FQNEAQ (reference sequence). This CDR3 has 15 residues. The CDR3 spells CASRHDRGRGDTQYF. In nucleotides, the CDR3 is TGTGCCAGCAGGCATGACAGGGGGCGGGGAGATACGCAGTATTTT.

V usage is TRBV12-3 or TRBV12-4 and J usage is TRBJ1-4; a possible D gene is TRBD1 (5 bases). The CDR3 has 13 residues. V lost 2 bases to trimming and J lost 8 bases, with 9 bases between them. The CDR3: CASSLRQFEKLFF. The CDR3 DNA reads as TGTGCCAGCAGTTTAAGACAGTTCGAAAAACTGTTTTTT.

This chain connects TRBV6-5 to TRBJ2-3; D is possibly TRBD2 (5 bases). The germline V gene encodes CDR1 MNHEY and CDR2 SVGAGI. CDR3 length: 14 amino acids. V gave up 0 bases and J gave up 4 bases, with 8 bases separating them. CDR3 bases: TGTGCCAGCAGTTACTCTTCCGGGGCAGATACGCAGTATTTT. It encodes CASSYSSGADTQYF.

The V call is TRBV7-2, the J call TRBJ2-2; perhaps TRBD2 as D (5 bases). The CDR3 loop spans 14 amino acids. V dropped 5 bases and J dropped 6 bases, with 13 bases sitting between them. CDR1 is SGHTA, CDR2 FQGNSA, per germline. The CDR3 loop reads CASSRVLVSGELFF. The CDR3 coding sequence is TGTGCCAGCAGCCGTGTACTAGTTTCCGGGGAGCTGTTTTTT.